The source of this T cell receptor beta chain is a study of blood T cell repertoires in COVID-19. Study-level information: Samples representing acute and convalescent COVID-19 were sourced from the United States, Italy and Spain.

Original analysis: Amplifying reference gene primers gave estimates of nucleated cell counts. Assay used: immunoSEQ multiplex PCR; TCRdb lists only in-frame clones, some missing. V, J and clone size derive from that table, while D and trimming were established from the DNA sequence. The sample comprises about 350,000 clones, roughly 87% of which are singletons, and 1% rests with the top ten. Each participant's cohort was designated according to participant-reported clinical history. Symptom resolution, clearance, or two negative PCRs marked donors in Cohort 3 as recovered. There are a few counts of this clone. The receptor comes from a woman aged 30 to 39 who had recovered from COVID-19. The sample comprised PBMCs or T cells enriched from blood (not recorded which).

The CDR3 DNA reads TGTGCCAGCAGCTTAAACGGGGTTAATTCACCCCTCCACTTT. Encoded protein: CASSLNGVNSPLHF. The V and J genes are TRBV7-7 and TRBJ1-6; D remains unclear. Germline V gene data show CDR1 as SSHAT and CDR2 as FNYEAQ (reference sequence). This CDR3 spans 14 amino acids. Trimming cost V 2 bases and J 6 bases, with 8 bases left between them. The full variable domain, in which reference TRBV7-7 and TRBJ1-6 provide the parts outside the CDR3, is GAGVSQSPRYKVTKRGQDVTLRCDPISSHATLYWYQQALGQGPEFLTYFNYEAQPDKSGLPSDRFSAERPEGSISTLTIQRTEQRDSAMYRCASSLNGVNSPLHFGNGTRLTVT.